The 2 T cell receptor beta chains given below trace back to one sample, sequenced in a study of blood T cell repertoires in COVID-19. Profiled with immunoSEQ multiplex PCR; TCRdb holds only in-frame clones, not every one. The repertoire holds under 350,000 clones, 80% to 90% seen once, with 4% to 5% in the top ten. Sequenced input: PBMCs or T cells enriched from blood (not recorded which). These TCRs come from a middle-aged woman with acute COVID-19.

This chain uses TRBV9 with TRBJ1-1; 8 bases fit TRBD1. This CDR3 has 14 residues. Trimming cost V 4 bases and J 2 bases; bases outside gene matches: 4. The germline V gene encodes CDR1 SGDLS and CDR2 YYNGEE. The chain's CDR3 is CASSTTGGNTEAFF. The CDR3 nucleotides read TGTGCCAGCAGCACTACAGGGGGTAACACTGAAGCTTTCTTT.

The CDR3 loop reads CASSIPPYTEAFF. The CDR3 bases are TGTGCCAGCAGTATCCCCCCGTACACTGAAGCTTTCTTT. The chain combines TRBV28 with TRBJ1-1, with no clear D. Trimming stripped 5 bases from V and 3 bases from J, with 10 bases between. Germline loops: CDR1 MDHEN, CDR2 SYDVKM. The CDR3 contains 13 residues.